The T cell receptor beta chain described here comes from a study of blood T cell repertoires in COVID-19. V dropped 0 bases and J dropped 3 bases, with 17 bases sitting between them. Germline CDR1 reads SQVTM; CDR2 reads ANQGSEA. The length of the CDR3 is 16 residues. TCRdb's copy holds only in-frame clones and misses some; the assay was immunoSEQ multiplex PCR. The repertoire holds tens of thousands of clones, with 91% as singletons. The rearrangement uses TRBV29-1 and TRBJ1-1; perhaps TRBD1 as D (5 bases). The source is a human donor in a cohort sampled during active COVID-19. The specimen sequenced was peripheral blood. CDR3 protein: CSVEEGERWGDTEAFF. CDR3 in DNA: TGCAGCGTTGAAGAAGGGGAAAGGTGGGGGGACACTGAAGCTTTCTTT.